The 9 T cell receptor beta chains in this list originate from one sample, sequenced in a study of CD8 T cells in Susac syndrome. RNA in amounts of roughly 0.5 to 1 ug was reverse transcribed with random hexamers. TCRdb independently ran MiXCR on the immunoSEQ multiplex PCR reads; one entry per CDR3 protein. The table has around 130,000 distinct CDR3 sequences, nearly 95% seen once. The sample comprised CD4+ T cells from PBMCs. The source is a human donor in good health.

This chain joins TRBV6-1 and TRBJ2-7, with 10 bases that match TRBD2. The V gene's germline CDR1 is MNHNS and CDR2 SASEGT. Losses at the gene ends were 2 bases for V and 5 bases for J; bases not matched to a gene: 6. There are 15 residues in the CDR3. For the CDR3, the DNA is TGTGCCAGCAGTGAAATCCTAGCGGGAGTACACGAGCAGTACTTC. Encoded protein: CASSEILAGVHEQYF.

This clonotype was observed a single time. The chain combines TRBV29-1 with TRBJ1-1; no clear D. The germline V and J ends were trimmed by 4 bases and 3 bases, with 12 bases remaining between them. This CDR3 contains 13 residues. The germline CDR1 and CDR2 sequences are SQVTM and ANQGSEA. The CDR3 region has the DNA TGCAGCGTTGTAAAGCGATTGGACACTGAAGCTTTCTTT. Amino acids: CSVVKRLDTEAFF.

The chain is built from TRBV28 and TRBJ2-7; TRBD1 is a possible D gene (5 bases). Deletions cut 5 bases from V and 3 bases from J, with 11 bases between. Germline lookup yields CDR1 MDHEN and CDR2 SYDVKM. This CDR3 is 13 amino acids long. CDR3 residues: CASSPPGNYEQYF. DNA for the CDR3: TGTGCCAGCAGTCCCCCAGGGAACTACGAGCAGTACTTC.

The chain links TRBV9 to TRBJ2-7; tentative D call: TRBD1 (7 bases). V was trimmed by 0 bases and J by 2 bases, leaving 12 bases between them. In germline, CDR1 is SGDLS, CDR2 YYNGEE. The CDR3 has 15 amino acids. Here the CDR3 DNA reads TGTGCCAGCAGCGTAGGGCAGGGGGAGGCCTACGAGCAGTACTTC. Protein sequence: CASSVGQGEAYEQYF.

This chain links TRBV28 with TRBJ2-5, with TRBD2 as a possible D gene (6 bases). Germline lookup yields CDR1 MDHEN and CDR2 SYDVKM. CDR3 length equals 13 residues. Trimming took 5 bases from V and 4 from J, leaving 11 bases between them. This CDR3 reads CASSLTSPETQYF. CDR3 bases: TGTGCCAGCAGTCTCACTAGCCCAGAGACCCAGTACTTC.

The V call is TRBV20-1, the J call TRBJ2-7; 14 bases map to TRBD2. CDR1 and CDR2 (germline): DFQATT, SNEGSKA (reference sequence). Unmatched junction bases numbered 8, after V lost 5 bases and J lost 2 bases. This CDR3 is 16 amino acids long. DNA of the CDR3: TGCAGTGCTCCCGGGACTAGCGGGAGTTACGCCTACGAGCAGTACTTC. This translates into CSAPGTSGSYAYEQYF.

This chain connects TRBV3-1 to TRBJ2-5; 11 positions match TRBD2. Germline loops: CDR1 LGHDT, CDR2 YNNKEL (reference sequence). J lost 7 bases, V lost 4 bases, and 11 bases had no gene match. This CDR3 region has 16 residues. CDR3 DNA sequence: TGTGCCAGCAGCCGACGAGGGACTAGCGGAAGGGGGACCCAGTACTTC. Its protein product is CASSRRGTSGRGTQYF.

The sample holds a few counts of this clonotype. The CDR3 region is CASSTGETQYF. In DNA form, the CDR3 reads TGTGCCAGTAGTACGGGAGAGACCCAGTACTTC. The chain uses TRBV19 and TRBJ2-5; D is uncertain. V was pared by 4 bases and J by 4 bases, with 4 bases between. This CDR3 is built from 11 residues. Germline loops: CDR1 LNHDA, CDR2 SQIVND (reference sequence).

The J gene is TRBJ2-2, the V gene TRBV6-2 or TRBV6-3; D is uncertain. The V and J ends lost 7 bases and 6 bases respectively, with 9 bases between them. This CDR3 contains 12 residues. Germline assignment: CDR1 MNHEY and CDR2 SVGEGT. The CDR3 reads CASTYEPGELFF. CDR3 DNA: TGTGCCAGCACCTATGAGCCCGGGGAGCTGTTTTTT.